This T cell receptor (beta chain) was retrieved from a study of blood T cell repertoires in COVID-19. Across the whole study: Material from acute and convalescent COVID-19 was sourced from the United States, Italy and Spain.

Losses at the gene ends were 7 bases for V and 2 bases for J; bases not matched to a gene: 10. The CDR3 has 15 residues. Germline loops: CDR1 SGHNT, CDR2 YYREEE (reference sequence). Authors' data handling: Amplifying reference gene primers gave estimates of nucleated cell counts. Using immunoSEQ multiplex PCR, the repertoire was profiled, and TCRdb retains in-frame clones only, with some absent. D and trimming come from the DNA, and the V and J calls and clone size come from that table. In the table there are 150,000 to 200,000 clones, approximately 95% of which are singletons. The sequencing sample was made of peripheral blood. The chain is built from TRBV5-4 and TRBJ2-5, with 8 positions matching TRBD2. This clonotype was sampled from a woman aged 55-70 years with COVID-19, enrolled during active disease. The DNA of the CDR3 is TGTGCCAGCGGAGGCGGGGGGACAAATCAAGAGACCCAGTACTTC. This translates into CASGGGGTNQETQYF.